What follows is one TCR beta chain and its context. Antigen unknown. Axillary draining lymph nodes of breast cancer patients supplied the node samples. These data belong to a study of breast tumors, draining lymph nodes, adjacent tissues. Study results and limitations: Tumor and nontumor repertoires were significantly more similar in luminal-like than in basal-like breast cancer. The data were judged consistent with most tumor T cells coming from lymph node and expanding in tumor. Tumor TCR diversity was below lymph nodes but above nontumor tissue. Tumor T cell lymph node origin was a supported hypothesis, not proven.

Germline V gene lookup returns CDR1 SEHNR and CDR2 FQNEAQ (reference sequence). With V trimmed by 5 bases and J by 2 bases, 14 bases remained unmatched. The CDR3 extends over 18 amino acids. MiXCR, applied by TCRdb to the multiplex PCR reads, yields one record per CDR3 protein. This table has about 230,000 distinct CDR3 sequences, 32% appearing once. This sequence joins TRBV7-9 and TRBJ1-3, with 8 bases lining up with TRBD1. The clonotype originates from a female donor with breast cancer. Some clones in this sample may be carry-over from other donors' samples. Sequencing was performed on axillary lymph node tissue. CDR3 in amino acids: CASSRRSFGQGAGNTIYF. CDR3 DNA: TGTGCCAGCAGCCGCAGATCTTTCGGACAGGGAGCTGGAAACACCATATATTTT.